Sequencing of this TCR beta chain was carried out in a study of CD8+CD57+ T cells in acquired aplastic anemia. Study at large: On average, sorted CD4+ and CD8+ cells gave about 2.9 ug of DNA.

Unmatched junction bases numbered 4, after V lost 2 bases and J lost 4 bases. The CDR3 is made up of 14 amino acids. Only patients with CD8+CD57+ cell expansion on flow cytometry were chosen for sequencing. Each of the patients presented with severe acquired aplastic anemia. This clonotype showed up many times. TCR beta VDJ combinations and CDR3 sequences were profiled from genomic DNA. TCRdb ran MiXCR on the reads and lists one entry per CDR3 protein. The repertoire has some 200,000 distinct CDR3 sequences, 55% to 65% of them found once; the top ten carry roughly 64%. The sequence came from a human donor with aplastic anemia. The rearrangement links TRBV12-3 or TRBV12-4 to TRBJ1-1, with TRBD1 matching over 7 bases. The specimen sequenced was sorted CD4+, CD8+, or CD8+CD57+ T cells (not recorded which) from PBMCs. CDR3 sequence (DNA): TGTGCCAGCAGTTTAACAGGGGCGGGCACTGAAGCTTTCTTT. It specifies CASSLTGAGTEAFF.